A selection of T cell receptor beta chains follows, all from one sample in a study of blood T cell repertoires in COVID-19. Clones were read by immunoSEQ multiplex PCR, and TCRdb kept only the in-frame ones, dropping some. Among 300,000 to 350,000 clones, 75% to 90% were seen once, and the ten largest hold 2% to 3%. Sequencing was done on a sample of peripheral blood. These receptor sequences come from a man younger than 30 with active or convalescent COVID-19. Both conserved end residues are part of each CDR3. The D gene is left open where the match is weak. Clone size appears in some rows only: once, few, many, or a class for an expanded clone.

V	size	D	J	CDR3	DNA
TRBV25-1	.	TRBD2	TRBJ2-1	CASSGLAGGGEQFF	TGTGCCAGCTCTGGACTAGCGGGAGGTGGAGAGCAGTTCTTC
TRBV15	.	TRBD2	TRBJ2-7	CATQIAGVYEQYF	TGTGCCACTCAGATAGCGGGAGTATACGAGCAGTACTTC
TRBV6-1	.	.	TRBJ2-1	CASSESDFSYNEQFF	TGTGCCAGCAGTGAAAGTGACTTCTCCTACAATGAGCAGTTCTTC
TRBV10-2	.	.	TRBJ2-1	CASGSRLRYNEQFF	TGCGCCAGCGGCTCTCGCTTGAGGTACAATGAGCAGTTCTTC
TRBV6-1	.	TRBD1	TRBJ1-3	CASSEAPGGSGNTIYF	TGTGCCAGCAGTGAAGCTCCAGGGGGCTCTGGAAACACCATATATTTT
TRBV7-8	.	TRBD1	TRBJ2-7	CASSPGQGPYEQYF	TGTGCCAGCAGCCCCGGACAGGGGCCCTACGAGCAGTACTTC
TRBV5-4	.	TRBD1	TRBJ2-1	CASSSGGTYLYNEQFF	TGTGCCAGCAGCTCAGGGGGAACCTACCTCTACAATGAGCAGTTCTTC
TRBV27	once	.	TRBJ2-3	CASSSPGLLTDTQYF	TGTGCCAGCAGCTCACCGGGACTTCTCACAGATACGCAGTATTTT
TRBV21-1	few	.	TRBJ1-6	CASSKARGGVESPLHF	TGTGCCAGCAGCAAAGCCCGAGGGGGGGTAGAGTCACCCCTCCACTTT
TRBV5-6	.	.	TRBJ2-1	CASSPRDNYNEQFF	TGTGCCAGCAGCCCCCGGGACAATTACAATGAGCAGTTCTTC
TRBV3-1/TRBV3-2	.	.	TRBJ2-7	CASSHQGKGYEQYF	TGTGCCAGCAGCCACCAGGGGAAGGGGTACGAGCAGTACTTC
TRBV27	.	TRBD1	TRBJ2-2	CASSSGTGISGELFF	TGTGCCAGCAGTTCCGGGACAGGGATAAGCGGGGAGCTGTTTTTT
TRBV6-2/TRBV6-3	.	TRBD1	TRBJ1-2	CASSPPTGAYNYGYTF	TGTGCCAGCAGTCCGCCGACAGGGGCGTATAACTATGGCTACACCTTC
TRBV3-1/TRBV3-2	.	.	TRBJ2-3	CASSQDRGDTQYF	TGTGCCAGCAGCCAAGACAGGGGAGATACGCAGTATTTT
TRBV2	.	.	TRBJ1-5	CASSDRVYNQPQHF	TGTGCCAGCAGTGACAGGGTGTACAATCAGCCCCAGCATTTT
TRBV5-6	.	.	TRBJ1-2	CASSFGQGNGYTF	TGTGCCAGCAGCTTCGGGCAGGGGAATGGCTACACCTTC
TRBV4-3	.	TRBD1	TRBJ2-2	CASSQFQGAGELFF	TGCGCCAGCAGCCAATTCCAGGGGGCCGGGGAGCTGTTTTTT
TRBV4-2	.	.	TRBJ2-7	CASSHGLASYEQYF	TGTGCCAGCAGCCATGGACTGGCCTCCTACGAGCAGTACTTC
TRBV12-5	.	.	TRBJ1-5	CASGLVQVDDNQPQHF	TGTGCTAGTGGTTTGGTACAGGTTGATGACAATCAGCCCCAGCATTTT
TRBV19	.	TRBD1	TRBJ2-3	CASSDRTGGGTDTQYF	TGTGCCAGTAGTGATCGGACAGGGGGAGGCACAGATACGCAGTATTTT
TRBV5-1	few	.	TRBJ2-1	CASSDGTDNEQFF	TGCGCCAGCAGCGACGGGACTGACAATGAGCAGTTCTTC
TRBV7-3	.	.	TRBJ2-5	CASSLNGRETQYF	TGTGCCAGCAGCTTAAACGGGAGAGAGACCCAGTACTTC
TRBV29-1	.	.	TRBJ1-1	CSVEDLSVNTEAFF	TGCAGCGTTGAAGATCTTTCTGTGAACACTGAAGCTTTCTTT
TRBV15	.	.	TRBJ2-7	CATSSGLAIYEQYF	TGTGCCACCTCCTCCGGACTGGCAATATACGAGCAGTACTTC
TRBV2	.	.	TRBJ2-7	CASREGGNEQYF	TGTGCCAGCAGGGAGGGTGGCAACGAGCAGTACTTC
TRBV6-1	.	TRBD2	TRBJ2-3	CASREGSSGAMFATDTQYF	TGTGCCAGCAGGGAAGGGTCCAGCGGGGCAATGTTCGCTACAGATACGCAGTATTTT
TRBV7-8	.	.	TRBJ1-1	CASSFEGLGNTEAFF	TGTGCCAGCAGCTTTGAGGGCCTAGGGAACACTGAAGCTTTCTTT
TRBV19	.	.	TRBJ1-2	CASSIAGSDGYTF	TGTGCCAGTAGTATAGCAGGGTCCGATGGCTACACCTTC
TRBV2	.	TRBD1	TRBJ2-2	CASRTQGASGELFF	TGTGCCAGCAGGACGCAGGGGGCTAGCGGGGAGCTGTTTTTT
TRBV6-5	.	.	TRBJ1-1	CASSYSEAFF	TGTGCCAGTTCTTACTCTGAAGCTTTCTTT
TRBV5-1	few	.	TRBJ2-2	CASTEGNTGELFF	TGCGCCAGTACCGAGGGGAACACCGGGGAGCTGTTTTTT
TRBV6-5	.	TRBD1	TRBJ2-5	CASSPGQMQETQYF	TGTGCCAGCAGTCCGGGACAGATGCAGGAGACCCAGTACTTC
TRBV27	.	.	TRBJ2-2	CASSLQGEAGELFF	TGTGCCAGCAGTTTGCAGGGTGAGGCCGGGGAGCTGTTTTTT
TRBV27	.	.	TRBJ2-6	CASSVSGSGANVLTF	TGTGCCAGCAGCGTCAGCGGCTCTGGGGCCAACGTCCTGACTTTC
TRBV24-1	.	.	TRBJ2-3	CATSDLGGIADTQYF	TGTGCCACCAGTGATTTAGGCGGGATAGCAGATACGCAGTATTTT
TRBV18	once	TRBD2	TRBJ2-2	CASSPDLAGPTGELFF	TGTGCCAGCTCACCGGACTTAGCGGGGCCAACCGGGGAGCTGTTTTTT
TRBV29-1	few	TRBD2	TRBJ2-7	CSVAGGDSYEQYF	TGCAGCGTTGCGGGAGGGGATTCCTACGAGCAGTACTTC
TRBV11-2	.	.	TRBJ2-5	CASSLALSVRETQYF	TGTGCCAGCAGCTTAGCGCTCTCCGTGCGAGAGACCCAGTACTTC
TRBV2	.	.	TRBJ2-2	CASSIQRDTGELFF	TGTGCCAGCAGTATTCAGCGAGACACCGGGGAGCTGTTTTTT
TRBV15	.	.	TRBJ2-7	CATSTGGGTGRYEQYF	TGTGCCACCAGCACCGGGGGGGGGACAGGGAGGTACGAGCAGTACTTC
TRBV19	.	.	TRBJ1-2	CASSIRRPPGYTF	TGTGCCAGTAGTATACGCAGGCCTCCGGGCTACACCTTC
TRBV4-3	.	TRBD1	TRBJ1-5	CASSQEVGGDGNQPQHF	TGCGCCAGCAGCCAAGAGGTAGGGGGCGACGGCAATCAGCCCCAGCATTTT
TRBV6-2/TRBV6-3	once	.	TRBJ1-2	CASSPLRPGNGYTF	TGTGCCAGCAGTCCCCTCAGACCGGGGAATGGCTACACCTTC
TRBV9	.	TRBD2	TRBJ2-1	CASSIHGLATYNEQFF	TGTGCCAGCAGCATCCATGGACTAGCCACCTACAATGAGCAGTTCTTC